A selection of T cell receptor beta chains follows, all from one sample in a study of T cell responses to AZD1222 COVID-19 vaccine. Using immunoSEQ multiplex PCR, the repertoire was profiled, and TCRdb retains in-frame clones only, with some absent. Of fewer than 200,000 clones listed, 94% are singletons. The source material was peripheral blood, sampled 28 days after the second AZD1222 dose. The receptors here all came from an adult who received the AZD1222 COVID-19 vaccine. CDR3s include the opening cysteine and the closing phenylalanine or tryptophan. Fields, in order: J gene, D gene, V gene, CDR3 length, CDR3 protein. D genes are given only for firm matches.

TRBJ1-2 - TRBV7-9 13 CASSDSGDYGYTF
TRBJ2-3 - TRBV7-2 14 CASSSGTSTDTQYF
TRBJ1-6 - TRBV3-1/TRBV3-2 16 CASSLQQGSYNSPLHF
TRBJ2-1 - TRBV9 14 CASSARDSYNEQFF
TRBJ1-5 TRBD1 TRBV28 13 CASKQGGNQPQHF
TRBJ1-2 - TRBV9 14 CASSVAGIRYGYTF
TRBJ2-1 TRBD1 TRBV6-6 17 CASSGSPGQGTYNEQFF
TRBJ1-4 - TRBV2 16 CASSGGQTITNEKLFF
TRBJ1-1 - TRBV28 11 CASGLNTEAFF
TRBJ1-1 - TRBV11-3 15 CASSPSRGRYTEAFF
TRBJ1-1 TRBD1 TRBV23-1 16 CASSQAKGQGGTEAFF
TRBJ1-2 - TRBV5-1 14 CASSPLGQNYGYTF
TRBJ1-1 - TRBV7-9 14 CASSLRSGNTEAFF
TRBJ1-1 - TRBV6-5 15 CASRGPRLGNTEAFF
TRBJ2-4 - TRBV4-3 16 CASSQDAGAGGNIQYF
TRBJ1-1 - TRBV5-1 13 CASSLVGDTEAFF
TRBJ2-6 - TRBV28 16 CASSLGRGTGANVLTF
TRBJ1-1 TRBD1 TRBV27 13 CASTQGAGTEAFF
TRBJ2-2 - TRBV30 12 CAWSGNTGELFF
TRBJ2-1 - TRBV2 13 CASSEKGRNEQFF
TRBJ2-1 - TRBV4-1 15 CASSQGERSYNEQFF
TRBJ1-2 TRBD1 TRBV28 13 CASRGQGIGGYTF
TRBJ1-2 - TRBV19 15 CASSNEPRAGFGYTF
TRBJ2-4 TRBD2 TRBV28 15 CASRGGTSGSNIQYF
TRBJ2-3 - TRBV4-3 17 CASSQVVGHPSTDTQYF
TRBJ1-1 TRBD1 TRBV30 10 CAWGTGKAFF
TRBJ1-1 - TRBV7-2 13 CASSLGQGTEAFF
TRBJ1-1 - TRBV11-2 13 CASSPSGSTEAFF
TRBJ1-2 - TRBV12-3/TRBV12-4 12 CASSLAGYGYTF
TRBJ2-3 - TRBV10-1 15 CASSDGTRAADTQYF
TRBJ2-7 - TRBV6-6 11 CASSRDREQYF
TRBJ1-3 - TRBV6-1 12 CASSEPEAAEHF
TRBJ1-4 - TRBV6-1 16 CASSELAGGGNEKLFF
TRBJ2-3 - TRBV27 15 CASSLYTTGTDTQYF
TRBJ1-1 TRBD1 TRBV5-1 18 CASSLRFTGGAGNTEAFF
TRBJ1-2 TRBD1 TRBV9 13 CASSVGQFDGYTF
TRBJ2-7 - TRBV6-2/TRBV6-3 15 CASSQHGGEHYEQYF
TRBJ2-2 - TRBV14 17 CASSQEGSGVPTGELFF